This TCR beta chain was recovered during a study of beta chain features in type 1 diabetes. In all sorted populations, purity surpassed 95%. TCRB transcripts that were expressed got sequenced, as all of the isolated RNA had been reverse transcribed. Here immunoSEQ multiplex PCR was the method, and the copy in TCRdb shows in-frame clones only, minus some. The sample has 300,000 to 400,000 clones, 13% seen once. About this clone itself: Its antigen is not identified.

Study findings and constraints: For Type 1 diabetes patients, all four CD4+ subsets carried TCRB CDR3s that were moderately but significantly shorter. It was among patients, rather than healthy donors, that naive, central memory and Treg TCRB repertoires appeared more similar.

With V trimmed by 5 bases and J by 3 bases, 3 bases remained unmatched. Germline V gene sequence: CDR1 LNHDA, CDR2 SQIVND (reference sequence). This CDR3 comprises 13 residues. The sequenced sample was naive CD4+ T cells from blood. The V call is TRBV19, the J call TRBJ1-2; 7 bases line up with TRBD1. The sequence was collected from a woman under 30 with type 1 diabetes. This chain's CDR3 is CASSRQGHYGYTF. The CDR3 DNA sequence: TGTGCCAGTAGTCGACAGGGCCACTATGGCTACACCTTC.